Listed below are T cell receptor beta chains from one sample, sequenced in a study of glioma-infiltrating T cells. TCRdb called the multiplex PCR reads again in MiXCR, with one record for every CDR3 protein. The sample carries some 150,000 distinct CDR3 sequences, 30% to 40% recorded once. Sequencing input: glioma tissue, nonneoplastic brain tissue, or PBMCs (not recorded which). These receptors all stem from a human donor with low-grade glioma or glioblastoma, undergoing nonglioma brain surgery, or in good health (not recorded which). Each CDR3 is given with its conserved first and last residue. A D gene is named only where the DNA matches it firmly. Part of the rows lack a size; the others show once, few, many or a class for expanded clones.

size: few
J: TRBJ2-1
D: TRBD2
V: TRBV6-6
CDR3: CASSYSLAGGGNEQFF
DNA: TGTGCCAGCAGTTACTCCCTAGCGGGGGGGGGTAATGAGCAGTTCTTC

size: NA
J: TRBJ1-5
D: NA
V: TRBV6-1
CDR3: CASSEDGGYPYSNQPQHF
DNA: TGTGCCAGCAGTGAAGACGGAGGATACCCCTATAGCAATCAGCCCCAGCATTTT

size: NA
J: TRBJ2-3
D: TRBD1
V: TRBV20-1
CDR3: CSARGQNTDTQYF
DNA: TGCAGTGCTAGGGGACAGAACACAGATACGCAGTATTTT

size: NA
J: TRBJ1-1
D: NA
V: TRBV27
CDR3: CASSPDPGTVAFF
DNA: TGTGCCAGCAGCCCCGACCCAGGCACCGTGGCTTTCTTT

size: NA
J: TRBJ1-5
D: TRBD1
V: TRBV20-1
CDR3: CSARDRANQPQHF
DNA: TGCAGTGCTCGGGACAGGGCAAATCAGCCCCAGCATTTT

size: few
J: TRBJ2-2
D: NA
V: TRBV27
CDR3: CASRLLGSGELFF
DNA: TGTGCCAGCAGACTCCTAGGATCCGGGGAGCTGTTTTTT

size: few
J: TRBJ2-7
D: TRBD1
V: TRBV6-1
CDR3: CASRDTGTGHYEQYF
DNA: TGTGCCAGCAGAGATACCGGGACAGGGCACTACGAGCAGTACTTC

size: NA
J: TRBJ2-1
D: NA
V: TRBV7-3
CDR3: CASSLSRSDEQFF
DNA: TGTGCCAGCAGCTTATCGAGGAGCGATGAGCAGTTCTTC

size: NA
J: TRBJ2-1
D: TRBD1
V: TRBV18
CDR3: CASSPPRGSYEQFF
DNA: TGTGCCAGCTCACCACCCAGGGGGAGTTATGAGCAGTTCTTC

size: NA
J: TRBJ1-2
D: TRBD1
V: TRBV6-1
CDR3: CASSEQGALDGYTF
DNA: TGTGCCAGCAGTGAACAGGGGGCGCTGGATGGCTACACCTTC

size: NA
J: TRBJ1-1
D: TRBD1
V: TRBV6-5
CDR3: CASSQPGQGFPEAFF
DNA: TGTGCCAGCAGTCAACCGGGACAGGGGTTCCCTGAAGCTTTCTTT

size: NA
J: TRBJ1-5
D: TRBD1
V: TRBV20-1
CDR3: CSARDWSQGGYSNQPQHF
DNA: TGCAGTGCTAGAGATTGGTCACAGGGGGGATATAGCAATCAGCCCCAGCATTTT

size: NA
J: TRBJ2-4
D: NA
V: TRBV6-1
CDR3: CASTHKTENKNIQYF
DNA: TGTGCCAGCACTCACAAGACAGAAAACAAAAACATTCAGTACTTC

size: NA
J: TRBJ2-1
D: NA
V: TRBV14
CDR3: CASSVRSPFGTQFF
DNA: TGTGCCAGCAGCGTTCGGAGCCCGTTTGGGACCCAGTTCTTC

size: few
J: TRBJ2-1
D: NA
V: TRBV6-1
CDR3: CASSENVASRIEQFF
DNA: TGTGCCAGCAGTGAAAACGTAGCTAGTCGTATTGAGCAGTTCTTC

size: NA
J: TRBJ1-5
D: NA
V: TRBV20-1
CDR3: CSAIRQPNRPQHF
DNA: TGCAGTGCTATCCGACAGCCCAATCGGCCCCAGCATTTT

size: few
J: TRBJ2-5
D: NA
V: TRBV6-2/TRBV6-3
CDR3: CASSLPGASQETQYF
DNA: TGTGCCAGCAGCTTACCCGGGGCCTCACAAGAGACCCAGTACTTC

size: NA
J: TRBJ2-1
D: NA
V: TRBV24-1
CDR3: CATSGVGKQFF
DNA: TGTGCCACCAGTGGGGTGGGTAAGCAGTTCTTC

size: many
J: TRBJ1-3
D: NA
V: TRBV20-1
CDR3: CSARQGGGNTIYF
DNA: TGCAGTGCTAGGCAGGGAGGTGGAAACACCATATATTTT

size: NA
J: TRBJ1-1
D: NA
V: TRBV6-2/TRBV6-3
CDR3: CASSPRSNTEAFF
DNA: TGTGCCAGCAGCCCTAGGTCGAACACTGAAGCTTTCTTT

size: NA
J: TRBJ1-1
D: NA
V: TRBV24-1
CDR3: CATQGGSNTEAFF
DNA: TGTGCCACCCAGGGAGGGTCAAACACTGAAGCTTTCTTT

size: NA
J: TRBJ1-2
D: TRBD1
V: TRBV19
CDR3: CASSTLPGQGHYGYTF
DNA: TGTGCCAGTAGTACATTACCGGGACAGGGCCACTATGGCTACACCTTC

size: NA
J: TRBJ1-5
D: TRBD1
V: TRBV19
CDR3: CASSLRDRFSQPQHF
DNA: TGTGCCAGCAGTCTCCGGGACAGGTTTAGCCAGCCCCAGCATTTT

size: NA
J: TRBJ1-1
D: NA
V: TRBV28
CDR3: CASTKGRSEAFF
DNA: TGTGCCAGCACAAAGGGGCGGTCTGAAGCTTTCTTT

size: many
J: TRBJ1-1
D: NA
V: TRBV6-1
CDR3: CASDRMNTEAFF
DNA: TGTGCCAGTGACAGAATGAACACTGAAGCTTTCTTT

size: NA
J: TRBJ1-5
D: NA
V: TRBV19
CDR3: CASTERAGGPVSNQPQHF
DNA: TGTGCCAGTACCGAAAGAGCCGGGGGTCCGGTTAGCAATCAGCCCCAGCATTTT

size: NA
J: TRBJ2-5
D: TRBD2
V: TRBV20-1
CDR3: CSVSGSGQETQYF
DNA: TGCAGTGTGAGCGGGAGTGGGCAAGAGACCCAGTACTTC

size: few
J: TRBJ2-1
D: NA
V: TRBV6-1
CDR3: CATRESNEQFF
DNA: TGTGCTACTCGCGAGTCTAATGAGCAGTTCTTC

size: NA
J: TRBJ2-3
D: TRBD2
V: TRBV6-2/TRBV6-3
CDR3: CAMSSGGTDTQYF
DNA: TGTGCCATGTCTAGCGGGGGCACAGATACGCAGTATTTT

size: many
J: TRBJ2-7
D: NA
V: TRBV27
CDR3: CASSFDRFSYEQYF
DNA: TGTGCCAGCAGTTTCGACAGGTTCTCCTACGAGCAGTACTTC

size: few
J: TRBJ1-1
D: NA
V: TRBV27
CDR3: CASSFPGNTEAFF
DNA: TGTGCCAGCAGTTTCCCGGGTAACACTGAAGCTTTCTTT

size: NA
J: TRBJ2-7
D: TRBD1
V: TRBV6-2/TRBV6-3
CDR3: CASRQGYPYEQYF
DNA: TGTGCCAGCCGACAGGGTTATCCCTACGAGCAGTACTTC

size: NA
J: TRBJ2-3
D: TRBD1
V: TRBV5-6
CDR3: CASSYRGTGPDTQYF
DNA: TGTGCCAGCAGTTACCGGGGGACAGGGCCAGATACGCAGTATTTT

size: few
J: TRBJ2-2
D: NA
V: TRBV7-2
CDR3: CASSPTSNTGELFF
DNA: TGTGCCAGCAGCCCGACCTCGAACACCGGGGAGCTGTTTTTT

size: NA
J: TRBJ1-4
D: TRBD1
V: TRBV10-3
CDR3: CATSGQGPRNEKLFF
DNA: TGTGCCACCTCGGGACAGGGGCCCCGTAATGAAAAACTGTTTTTT

size: NA
J: TRBJ2-3
D: NA
V: TRBV4-1
CDR3: CASSPGTGPTDTQYF
DNA: TGCGCCAGCAGCCCCGGCACTGGACCCACAGATACGCAGTATTTT

size: NA
J: TRBJ1-1
D: NA
V: TRBV2
CDR3: CASSLTMDTEAFF
DNA: TGTGCCAGCAGTTTAACTATGGACACTGAAGCTTTCTTT

size: NA
J: TRBJ2-5
D: NA
V: TRBV12-3/TRBV12-4
CDR3: CASSFTGIKTQYF
DNA: TGTGCCAGCAGTTTCACAGGCATAAAGACCCAGTACTTC

size: many
J: TRBJ2-5
D: NA
V: TRBV29-1
CDR3: CSANDPQGQTQYF
DNA: TGCAGCGCAAACGACCCACAGGGCCAGACCCAGTACTTC

size: NA
J: TRBJ1-6
D: NA
V: TRBV6-6
CDR3: CASSYYGRTNSPLHF
DNA: TGTGCCAGCAGTTACTATGGGAGGACAAATTCACCCCTCCACTTT